This is a list of T cell receptor beta chains from one sample in a study of T cells in Graves' hyperthyroidism and ophthalmopathy. From the multiplex PCR reads, TCRdb called clonotypes with MiXCR, one entry per CDR3 protein. The sample has 550,000 to 800,000 distinct CDR3 sequences, about 17% seen once. The specimen sequenced was blood. The source of these receptors is a man between 18 and 29 years old with Graves' hyperthyroidism. Each CDR3 is given with its conserved first and last residue. Fields, in order: D gene, V gene, clone size, CDR3 length, J gene, CDR3 protein, CDR3 DNA. D genes are given only for firm matches. Size values are once, few and many counts, or a class for expanded clones, and some rows have none.

D: TRBD2; V: TRBV6-1; size: -; length: 15; J: TRBJ2-3; CDR3: CASGVGGRSADTQYF; DNA: TGTGCCAGCGGTGTGGGGGGGAGGTCTGCAGATACGCAGTATTTT
D: -; V: TRBV5-1; size: -; length: 17; J: TRBJ2-7; CDR3: CASSSRPLVRGPYEQYF; DNA: TGCGCCAGCAGCTCACGGCCCCTGGTCCGGGGCCCCTACGAGCAGTACTTC
D: TRBD1; V: TRBV9; size: -; length: 15; J: TRBJ2-7; CDR3: CASSASGTGSDEQYF; DNA: TGTGCCAGCAGCGCTTCCGGGACAGGATCCGACGAGCAGTACTTC
D: -; V: TRBV3-1; size: many; length: 13; J: TRBJ2-5; CDR3: CASSAVQRETQYF; DNA: TGTGCCAGCAGCGCGGTTCAGAGAGAGACCCAGTACTTC
D: -; V: TRBV6-1; size: -; length: 13; J: TRBJ1-1; CDR3: CASRAGTNTEAFF; DNA: TGTGCCAGCAGAGCCGGGACGAACACTGAAGCTTTCTTT
D: -; V: TRBV28; size: many; length: 15; J: TRBJ2-7; CDR3: CASSLYGGSSYEQYF; DNA: TGTGCCAGCAGTTTATATGGGGGTTCGTCCTACGAGCAGTACTTC
D: TRBD2; V: TRBV20-1; size: many; length: 15; J: TRBJ2-3; CDR3: CSAPPYGAGADTQYF; DNA: TGCAGTGCTCCCCCTTATGGGGCGGGAGCAGATACGCAGTATTTT
D: -; V: TRBV20-1; size: many; length: 11; J: TRBJ2-7; CDR3: CSASLVYEQYF; DNA: TGCAGTGCTTCTTTAGTATACGAGCAGTACTTC
D: -; V: TRBV29-1; size: many; length: 12; J: TRBJ2-7; CDR3: CSVEIGIDEQYF; DNA: TGCAGCGTTGAAATAGGGATCGACGAGCAGTACTTC
D: TRBD2; V: TRBV3-1; size: -; length: 16; J: TRBJ2-5; CDR3: CASSQRLAGLSGTQYF; DNA: TGTGCCAGCAGCCAGAGGCTAGCGGGGCTATCGGGGACCCAGTACTTC
D: -; V: TRBV16; size: many; length: 14; J: TRBJ2-7; CDR3: CASSQLSDTYEQYF; DNA: TGTGCCAGCAGCCAACTCAGTGACACCTACGAGCAGTACTTC
D: -; V: TRBV29-1; size: -; length: 12; J: TRBJ1-3; CDR3: CSVEINRGTIYF; DNA: TGCAGCGTTGAAATCAACCGGGGCACCATATATTTT
D: -; V: TRBV19; size: -; length: 14; J: TRBJ2-7; CDR3: CASSTDGGSYEQCF; DNA: TGTGCCAGTAGTACGGATGGGGGCAGCTACGAGCAGTGCTTC
D: TRBD1; V: TRBV28; size: -; length: 17; J: TRBJ2-1; CDR3: CASSRAGQGWAKNEQFF; DNA: TGTGCCAGCTCCCGGGCCGGACAGGGTTGGGCCAAGAATGAGCAGTTCTTC
D: TRBD1; V: TRBV29-1; size: many; length: 13; J: TRBJ2-3; CDR3: CSVDRGRTDTQYF; DNA: TGCAGCGTTGACAGGGGGCGGACAGATACGCAGTATTTT
D: -; V: TRBV14; size: -; length: 15; J: TRBJ2-3; CDR3: CASSPITGDTDTQYF; DNA: TGTGCCAGCAGTCCCATCACCGGAGACACAGATACGCAGTATTTT
D: -; V: TRBV12-3/TRBV12-4; size: many; length: 13; J: TRBJ2-7; CDR3: CASSRDRPYEQYF; DNA: TGTGCCAGCAGCCGGGACCGTCCCTACGAGCAGTACTTC
D: -; V: TRBV11-2; size: few; length: 13; J: TRBJ2-6; CDR3: CASRYPGANVLTF; DNA: TGTGCCAGCAGGTATCCTGGGGCCAACGTCCTGACTTTC
D: -; V: TRBV28; size: few; length: 15; J: TRBJ1-6; CDR3: CASRTPGQPNSPLHF; DNA: TGTGCCAGCAGAACCCCCGGACAGCCTAATTCACCCCTCCACTTT
D: -; V: TRBV28; size: many; length: 14; J: TRBJ2-2; CDR3: CASRESLNTGELFF; DNA: TGTGCCAGCAGAGAAAGCCTGAACACCGGGGAGCTGTTTTTT
D: -; V: TRBV5-1; size: -; length: 15; J: TRBJ2-1; CDR3: CASSPDTPAYNEQFF; DNA: TGCGCCAGCAGCCCGGACACGCCGGCCTACAATGAGCAGTTCTTC
D: -; V: TRBV20-1; size: -; length: 16; J: TRBJ2-3; CDR3: CSARDVRGSSTDTQYF; DNA: TGCAGTGCTAGAGATGTGCGCGGATCTAGCACAGATACGCAGTATTTT
D: -; V: TRBV3-1; size: many; length: 13; J: TRBJ1-1; CDR3: CASSQIARSEAFF; DNA: TGTGCCAGCAGCCAAATAGCCCGCAGTGAAGCTTTCTTT
D: TRBD2; V: TRBV2; size: few; length: 17; J: TRBJ2-5; CDR3: CASSEALFVAGKETQYF; DNA: TGTGCCAGCAGTGAAGCGCTCTTCGTAGCGGGAAAAGAGACCCAGTACTTC
D: -; V: TRBV19; size: -; length: 14; J: TRBJ2-1; CDR3: CASGPRGGRDEQFF; DNA: TGTGCCAGTGGACCACGGGGAGGCCGGGATGAGCAGTTCTTC
D: TRBD1; V: TRBV10-1; size: many; length: 14; J: TRBJ2-7; CDR3: CASSEGGTFGEQYF; DNA: TGCGCCAGCAGTGAAGGGGGCACCTTTGGCGAGCAGTACTTC
D: TRBD1; V: TRBV20-1; size: -; length: 15; J: TRBJ1-1; CDR3: CSAVPGQGEFTEAFF; DNA: TGCAGTGCCGTCCCGGGACAGGGGGAATTCACTGAAGCTTTCTTT
D: -; V: TRBV28; size: few; length: 13; J: TRBJ2-5; CDR3: CASQGPPRETQYF; DNA: TGTGCCAGCCAAGGCCCCCCCCGAGAGACCCAGTACTTC
D: TRBD1; V: TRBV12-3/TRBV12-4; size: -; length: 14; J: TRBJ2-7; CDR3: CAGSFRDRGYEQYF; DNA: TGTGCCGGCAGTTTCCGGGACAGGGGTTACGAGCAGTACTTC
D: TRBD1; V: TRBV9; size: few; length: 15; J: TRBJ2-5; CDR3: CASSARGGRQETQYF; DNA: TGTGCCAGCAGCGCCCGAGGGGGCAGACAAGAGACCCAGTACTTC
D: -; V: TRBV28; size: many; length: 14; J: TRBJ2-1; CDR3: CASSVQGGDNEQFF; DNA: TGTGCCAGCAGTGTACAGGGAGGAGACAATGAGCAGTTCTTC
D: -; V: TRBV3-1; size: -; length: 21; J: TRBJ2-5; CDR3: CASSQVGWGTPLASRQETQYF; DNA: TGTGCCAGCAGCCAAGTAGGTTGGGGGACTCCCCTTGCGTCTCGCCAAGAGACCCAGTACTTC
D: TRBD2; V: TRBV24-1; size: -; length: 15; J: TRBJ2-4; CDR3: CATSDRGDPKNIQYF; DNA: TGTGCCACCAGTGATCGGGGGGACCCCAAAAACATTCAGTACTTC
D: TRBD1; V: TRBV2; size: many; length: 14; J: TRBJ1-1; CDR3: CASSDGGQGTEAFF; DNA: TGTGCCAGCAGTGATGGAGGACAGGGGACTGAAGCTTTCTTT
D: TRBD1; V: TRBV3-1; size: -; length: 12; J: TRBJ2-7; CDR3: CAASGQGEEQYF; DNA: TGTGCCGCCTCAGGACAGGGGGAGGAGCAGTACTTC
D: -; V: TRBV4-3; size: -; length: 15; J: TRBJ2-2; CDR3: CASSHGGTNTGELFF; DNA: TGCGCCAGCAGCCACGGTGGGACCAACACCGGGGAGCTGTTTTTT
D: TRBD2; V: TRBV10-3; size: many; length: 16; J: TRBJ2-1; CDR3: CAISDWSSGRADEQFF; DNA: TGTGCCATCAGTGATTGGTCTAGCGGGAGGGCCGATGAGCAGTTCTTC
D: -; V: TRBV20-1; size: -; length: 14; J: TRBJ2-7; CDR3: CSAREPRGGPEQYF; DNA: TGCAGTGCTAGAGAGCCGAGGGGGGGTCCCGAGCAGTACTTC
D: TRBD1; V: TRBV18; size: many; length: 15; J: TRBJ2-7; CDR3: CASSPPGQGSYEQYF; DNA: TGTGCCAGCAGTCCTCCGGGACAGGGCTCCTACGAGCAGTACTTC
D: TRBD2; V: TRBV20-1; size: -; length: 17; J: TRBJ2-1; CDR3: CSARDLYEAGAANEQFF; DNA: TGCAGTGCTAGAGATCTCTACGAAGCGGGAGCGGCTAATGAGCAGTTCTTC